The T cell receptor beta chain described here comes from a study of T-cell memory formation after mild COVID-19. A single record per CDR3 protein comes from TCRdb applying MiXCR to the 5' RACE reads. The sample consists of fewer than 650,000 distinct CDR3 sequences, 15% to 20% of them appearing once. The TCR originated in an adult woman who had mild COVID-19 (a few samples of this study predate the infection). Cell type and time point are not known. Input material: PBMCs or a T cell subset sorted from them (not recorded which).

Here the CDR3 reads CASSPYGDQPQHF. Here the CDR3 DNA reads TGTGCCAGCTCACCATACGGGGATCAGCCCCAGCATTTT. The chain has TRBV18 and TRBJ1-5; D is unclear. The CDR3 is made up of 13 amino acids. V gave up 2 bases and J gave up 5 bases, with 7 bases separating them. Per germline, CDR1 KGHSH and CDR2 LQKENI. The complete variable domain, with remaining parts taken from reference TRBV18 and TRBJ1-5, reads NAGVMQNPRHLVRRRGQEARLRCSPMKGHSHVYWYRQLPEEGLKFMVYLQKENIIDESGMPKERFSAEFPKEGPSILRIQQVVRGDSAAYFCASSPYGDQPQHFGDGTRLSIL.